One and the same sample provided the 16 T cell receptor beta chains below, sequenced in a study of response to subunit inactivated influenza vaccine. Using its own MiXCR run on the RT-PCR reads, TCRdb lists one record per CDR3 protein. The sample lists about 780,000 distinct CDR3 sequences, around 20% seen once, with approximately 11% in the top ten. The sequences come from PBMCs from blood, collected around 5 days after vaccination. Every receptor here comes from a man aged 45 to 65 who received an inactivated influenza vaccine.

To note about this clonotype: Just one base apart from a much larger clone, this may be a read error. V gene TRBV28 combines with J gene TRBJ2-3; 8 nucleotides match TRBD2. Germline CDR1 reads MDHEN; CDR2 reads SYDVKM. The CDR3 is made up of 15 amino acids. CDR3 region: CVSSSLTSATDTQYF. DNA for the CDR3: TGTGTCAGCAGTTCCCTGACTAGCGCCACAGATACGCAGTATTTT.

The chain combines TRBV20-1 with TRBJ2-5, with D possibly TRBD1 on 6 matching bases. This CDR3 is 13 amino acids long. The V and J ends lost 3 bases and 3 bases respectively, with 11 bases between them. Germline V lookup: CDR1 DFQATT, CDR2 SNEGSKA (reference sequence). This CDR3 reads CSARRDIEETQYF. As DNA, the CDR3 is TGCAGTGCTAGGAGGGACATTGAAGAGACCCAGTACTTC.

In this sample, this clonotype turned up a few times. The genes are TRBV20-1 and TRBJ1-5; D uncertain. Germline V CDR1 and CDR2: DFQATT, SNEGSKA (reference sequence). V was shortened by 0 bases and J by 7 bases, with 13 bases between the two germline ends. The CDR3 loop spans 14 amino acids. The CDR3 DNA reads as TGCAGTGCTAGAGATTTGACCCTCGGGCAGCCCCAGCATTTT. As protein: CSARDLTLGQPQHF.

This clonotype was seen many times. The V call is TRBV10-3, the J call TRBJ1-5, with D possibly being TRBD1 (5 bases). The CDR3 is 12 residues long. CDR1 and CDR2 (germline): ENHRY, SYGVKD. The germline V and J ends were trimmed by 10 bases and 11 bases, with 18 bases remaining between them. The CDR3 bases are TGTGCCACCTCTCCGGCCGGGGGAGCCCAGCATTTT. Protein sequence: CATSPAGGAQHF.

V is TRBV6-5 and J is TRBJ1-2; D gene unclear. V lost 0 bases and J 1 base, leaving 12 bases between the germline ends. The CDR3 has 16 residues. Germline CDR1 is MNHEY and CDR2 is SVGAGI. The CDR3 protein is CASSYSHLGLNYGYTF. CDR3 sequence (DNA): TGTGCCAGCAGTTACTCGCATCTCGGCCTTAACTATGGCTACACCTTC.

This clonotype showed up just a few times. The chain carries TRBV12-3 or TRBV12-4 and TRBJ2-5; 7 bases agree with TRBD1. This CDR3 spans 15 amino acids. J gave up 2 bases and V 1 base, and 4 bases lay outside the gene matches. The CDR3 reads CASSLDGTDQETQYF. The DNA of the CDR3 is TGTGCCAGCAGTTTAGATGGGACAGATCAAGAGACCCAGTACTTC.

There are a few counts of this clonotype. The chain employs TRBV24-1 and TRBJ2-1; D remains ambiguous. Trimming took 0 bases from V and 0 from J, leaving 14 bases between them. CDR3 size: 18 residues. Germline assignment: CDR1 KGHDR and CDR2 SFDVKD. CDR3 sequence reads: CATSDLPFGDSSYNEQFF. CDR3 bases: TGTGCCACCAGTGATTTGCCGTTCGGAGATAGCTCCTACAATGAGCAGTTCTTC.

The gene calls are TRBV20-1 and TRBJ2-1; 10 nucleotides line up with TRBD2. J gave up 5 bases and V 4 bases, and 11 bases lay outside the gene matches. Germline V lookup: CDR1 DFQATT, CDR2 SNEGSKA (reference sequence). The CDR3 contains 16 residues. CDR3 amino acids: CSAIPLGLAAHNEQFF. In nucleotides, the CDR3 is TGCAGTGCTATCCCCTTAGGACTAGCGGCCCACAATGAGCAGTTCTTC.

V is TRBV24-1 and J is TRBJ2-4; D remains ambiguous. Trimming pared 5 bases from V and 8 bases from J, leaving 12 bases between. CDR1 KGHDR and CDR2 SFDVKD come from the germline V gene. CDR3 size: 13 residues. CDR3 DNA sequence: TGTGCCACCAGTGCCCCTCCCCTGGACATTCAGTACTTC. Its protein product is CATSAPPLDIQYF.

In its sample, this clonotype was seen a few times. The chain uses TRBV20-1 and TRBJ2-2; TRBD2 matches at 8 bases. Germline V lookup: CDR1 DFQATT, CDR2 SNEGSKA (reference sequence). CDR3 length equals 14 residues. V lost 4 bases and J lost 2; bases outside the gene matches: 3. Here the CDR3 DNA reads TGCAGTGCTATGACTAGCGATAACACCGGGGAGCTGTTTTTT. Translating gives CSAMTSDNTGELFF.

The rearrangement joins TRBV20-1 to TRBJ2-3; tentative D call: TRBD2 (6 bases). V dropped 6 bases and J dropped 2 bases, with 12 bases sitting between them. Germline values: CDR1 DFQATT, CDR2 SNEGSKA (reference sequence). This CDR3 contains 13 residues. The CDR3 nucleotides are TGCAGTGCCCAAGGCGGGGACACAGATACGCAGTATTTT. It yields the protein CSAQGGDTDTQYF.

This clonotype appeared a few times. This chain connects TRBV5-5 to TRBJ2-7; D unresolved. Germline V gives CDR1 SGHKS, CDR2 YYEKEE (reference sequence). Trimming stripped 0 bases from V and 4 bases from J, with 11 bases between. This CDR3 contains 14 residues. The CDR3 spells CASSLVAGIYEQYF. The CDR3 region has the DNA TGTGCCAGCAGCTTGGTGGCCGGAATTTACGAGCAGTACTTC.

In its sample, this clonotype was seen a few times. This chain connects TRBV7-2 to TRBJ1-5, with 8 bases fitting TRBD1. The CDR3 is 13 residues long. In germline, CDR1 is SGHTA, CDR2 FQGNSA. The junction had 5 bases not matched to a gene; V was cut back by 4 bases and J by 9 bases. In DNA, the CDR3 is TGTGCCAGCAGCTCTTCAGGGGGCGCGCCCCAGCATTTT. This sequence encodes CASSSSGGAPQHF.

The table lists this clonotype with a few counts. The chain is built from TRBV6-5 and TRBJ2-7; D uncertain. Trimming took off 0 bases at V and 0 bases at J, with 15 bases between the two ends. This CDR3 is 17 amino acids long. Germline V gene sequence: CDR1 MNHEY, CDR2 SVGAGI. Here the CDR3 reads CASSYSFPGLSSYEQYF. The CDR3 DNA follows: TGTGCCAGCAGTTACTCTTTCCCAGGCCTTAGCTCCTACGAGCAGTACTTC.

This clonotype occurred a few times. This CDR3 is CSAPGQNLQPQHF. The CDR3 nucleotides read TGCAGTGCGCCGGGACAGAACCTCCAACCCCAGCATTTT. The chain has TRBV20-1 and TRBJ1-5, with TRBD1 matching 7 bases. The CDR3 totals 13 residues. With V trimmed by 6 bases and J by 10 bases, 12 bases remained unmatched. Germline CDR1 and CDR2: DFQATT and SNEGSKA (reference sequence).

The chain employs TRBV7-2 and TRBJ1-2; possibly TRBD1 for D (6 bases). V was clipped by 5 bases and J by 7 bases, with 17 bases between them. Germline V gene sequence: CDR1 SGHTA, CDR2 FQGNSA. This CDR3 contains 14 residues. Written as DNA, the CDR3 is TGTGCCAGCAGCCCCAATGCAGGGGCCGGTGGCTACACCTTC. It specifies CASSPNAGAGGYTF.